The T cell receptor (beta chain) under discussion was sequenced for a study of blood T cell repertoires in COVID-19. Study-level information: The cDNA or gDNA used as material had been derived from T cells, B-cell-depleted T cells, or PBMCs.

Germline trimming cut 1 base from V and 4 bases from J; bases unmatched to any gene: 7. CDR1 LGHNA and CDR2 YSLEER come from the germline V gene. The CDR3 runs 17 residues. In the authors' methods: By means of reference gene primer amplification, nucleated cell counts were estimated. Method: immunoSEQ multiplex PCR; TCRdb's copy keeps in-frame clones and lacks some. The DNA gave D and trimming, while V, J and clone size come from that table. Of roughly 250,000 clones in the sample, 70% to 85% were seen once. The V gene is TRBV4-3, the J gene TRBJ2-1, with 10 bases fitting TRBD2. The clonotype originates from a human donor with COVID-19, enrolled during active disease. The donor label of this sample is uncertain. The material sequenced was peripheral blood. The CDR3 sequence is CASSQGASGSEYNEQFF. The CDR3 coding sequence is TGCGCCAGCAGCCAAGGTGCTAGCGGGAGCGAATACAATGAGCAGTTCTTC.